A selection of T cell receptor beta chains follows, all from one sample in a study of T cell changes during pregnancy in multiple sclerosis. TCRdb's copy holds only in-frame clones and misses some; the assay was immunoSEQ multiplex PCR. The sample consists of under 40,000 clones, approximately 87% of them appearing once. Sequencing was performed on CD8+ T cells from peripheral blood mononuclear cells, taken after pregnancy. All receptors derive from a female donor with multiple sclerosis, enrolled in a pregnancy study. The CDR3 runs from the conserved cysteine through the conserved F or W. Each record gives: D gene, J gene, clone size, V gene, CDR3 protein, CDR3 DNA. D genes are given only for firm matches. Clone sizes are given selectively: once, few, many, or a class where the clone is expanded.

D: TRBD1
J: TRBJ1-2
size: NA
V: TRBV7-2
CDR3: CASSFTGASNYGYTF
DNA: TGTGCCAGCAGCTTTACAGGGGCGTCTAACTATGGCTACACCTTC

D: TRBD2
J: TRBJ2-7
size: NA
V: TRBV13
CDR3: CASSFSSGGALEQYF
DNA: TGTGCCAGCAGCTTCTCTAGCGGGGGGGCCCTCGAGCAGTACTTC

D: TRBD1
J: TRBJ2-1
size: NA
V: TRBV5-4
CDR3: CASSSGLGQDNSNEQFF
DNA: TGTGCCAGCAGTTCTGGCCTTGGACAGGATAATTCCAATGAGCAGTTCTTC

D: TRBD1
J: TRBJ1-6
size: NA
V: TRBV14
CDR3: CASSPGQGFPHSPLHF
DNA: TGTGCCAGCAGCCCGGGACAGGGGTTTCCTCATTCACCCCTCCACTTT

D: NA
J: TRBJ2-7
size: once
V: TRBV4-1
CDR3: CASSQATGLSYEQYF
DNA: TGCGCCAGCAGCCAAGCTACAGGGCTCTCCTACGAGCAGTACTTC

D: TRBD2
J: TRBJ2-7
size: NA
V: TRBV29-1
CDR3: CSVAGGGLGQYF
DNA: TGCAGCGTTGCGGGAGGGGGGCTCGGGCAGTACTTC

D: NA
J: TRBJ1-1
size: NA
V: TRBV4-1
CDR3: CASSQSQGWDTEAFF
DNA: TGCGCCAGCAGCCAGTCGCAGGGGTGGGACACTGAAGCTTTCTTT

D: TRBD1
J: TRBJ2-7
size: NA
V: TRBV6-1
CDR3: CASSEAETGGYEQYF
DNA: TGTGCCAGCAGTGAAGCCGAGACAGGGGGCTACGAGCAGTACTTC

D: NA
J: TRBJ1-1
size: once
V: TRBV2
CDR3: CARKQGSTEAFF
DNA: TGTGCCAGAAAACAGGGCAGCACTGAAGCTTTCTTT

D: TRBD1
J: TRBJ1-6
size: NA
V: TRBV7-9
CDR3: CASSLEGQVYSPLHF
DNA: TGTGCCAGCAGCTTAGAGGGACAGGTTTATTCACCCCTCCACTTT

D: TRBD1
J: TRBJ2-5
size: NA
V: TRBV27
CDR3: CASSSWDRGSQETQYF
DNA: TGTGCCAGCAGTTCCTGGGACAGGGGTAGCCAAGAGACCCAGTACTTC

D: NA
J: TRBJ2-7
size: NA
V: TRBV6-5
CDR3: CASRTGSSYEQYF
DNA: TGTGCCAGCAGAACGGGGTCCTCCTACGAGCAGTACTTC

D: NA
J: TRBJ1-1
size: NA
V: TRBV2
CDR3: CASSETGTMNTEAFF
DNA: TGTGCCAGCAGTGAAACCGGGACAATGAACACTGAAGCTTTCTTT

D: NA
J: TRBJ1-1
size: few
V: TRBV7-9
CDR3: CASSLGKAGTEAFF
DNA: TGTGCCAGCAGCTTAGGTAAGGCAGGGACTGAAGCTTTCTTT

D: NA
J: TRBJ2-7
size: NA
V: TRBV29-1
CDR3: CSVFGETHTRATYEQYF
DNA: TGCAGCGTTTTCGGGGAGACACACACACGGGCAACCTACGAGCAGTACTTC